This TCR beta chain was identified in a study of PD-1 blockade in classical Hodgkin lymphoma. Overall study: Patients were treated with nivolumab at 3 mg/kg, and this was given intravenously every 2 weeks. Study conclusions and caveats: TCR diversity at baseline was reported to be reduced in newly diagnosed patients relative to healthy donors. Baseline diversity resembling that of newly diagnosed patients was seen in complete responders. The CD4+ diversity rise by C4D1 was clearest in complete responders.

Regarding time point: cycle 4 day 1 (C4D1), after 5 to 7 weeks of nivolumab. Every patient experienced relapse after autologous stem cell transplantation, and brentuximab vedotin exposure varied. The CD8+ T cells came from thawed PBMCs through magnetic negative selection. To note about this clone: Its specificity is not known.

This CDR3 has 11 residues. The germline V gene has CDR1 MNHEY and CDR2 SVGAGI. Trimming took 7 bases from V and 5 from J, leaving 8 bases between them. Sequencing used immunoSEQ multiplex PCR; TCRdb keeps in-frame clones, though not all of them. The repertoire holds roughly 20,000 clones, with more than 75% as singletons. The sequencing used CD8+ T cells from blood, collected before the fourth cycle of nivolumab. The receptor's source is a human donor with classical Hodgkin lymphoma. The chain employs TRBV6-5 and TRBJ1-2; tentative D call: TRBD1 (5 bases). The CDR3 DNA sequence: TGTGCCAGCATAGGGGAATATGGCTACACCTTC. It encodes CASIGEYGYTF.